This T cell receptor beta chain emerged from a study of shared clonotypes between healthy human individuals. Background on the study: The cohort comprised a couple of women and a few men. Their ages spanned 18 to 49 years. Overall study results and limits: When compared with the clonotypes that were shared by all four sorted-subset donors, the non-shared clonotypes turned out to have lower generation probabilities.

The germline CDR1 and CDR2 sequences are KGHSH and LQKENI. The CDR3 is 14 amino acids. Trimming cost V 6 bases and J 0 bases, with 9 bases left between them. Assay execution took place at the deep level. The assay was immunoSEQ multiplex PCR, and TCRdb's table has in-frame clones only and misses some. The sample records about a million clones, 60% to 80% being singletons. Comment on this clone: The target antigen is unknown.

The clonotype was recovered from a man aged 18 to 29 in good health. Some clones in this sample may be carry-over from other donors' samples. The chain is built from TRBV18 and TRBJ1-5; a possible D gene is TRBD1 (5 bases). The sample was memory CD4+ T cells from PBMCs. Regarding subset: CD45RA-negative fraction. CDR3 protein: CASSGTYSNQPQHF. In DNA form, the CDR3 reads TGTGCCAGCTCCGGGACCTATAGCAATCAGCCCCAGCATTTT.